This T cell receptor (beta chain) was captured in a study of blood T cell repertoires in COVID-19. Study as a whole: The United States, Italy and Spain supplied acute and convalescent COVID-19 samples. Nucleic acid was either cDNA or gDNA, and it came from T cells, B-cell-depleted T cells, or PBMCs.

Seattle cases were enrolled at active infection and followed longitudinally. Looked up from germline, CDR1 is SGHRS and CDR2 is YFSETQ. The J segment lost 5 bases and the V segment lost 2 bases, leaving 7 bases of the junction unmatched. The CDR3 has 18 residues. Original processing notes: Amplification with reference gene primers provided the estimates of nucleated cell counts. Sequenced by immunoSEQ multiplex PCR; TCRdb stores in-frame clones only, minus some. That table supplies the V and J calls and clone size; D and trimming were determined from the DNA. The table includes tens of thousands of clones, approximately 80% detected once.

The chain recombines TRBV5-1 with TRBJ2-1, with 16 bases lining up with TRBD2. The TCR comes from an older man with COVID-19, enrolled during active disease. What was sequenced was peripheral blood. The CDR3 protein is CASSFYGTSGRADNEQFF. DNA of the CDR3: TGCGCCAGCAGCTTCTACGGGACTAGCGGGAGGGCCGACAATGAGCAGTTCTTC.